A selection of T cell receptor beta chains follows, all from one sample in a study of blood T cells in healthy people across ages. A single record per CDR3 protein comes from TCRdb applying MiXCR to the 5' RACE reads. Seen here are roughly 2 million distinct CDR3 sequences, around 50% observed once, and the top ten hold around 2.1%. What was sequenced was blood. Every receptor here comes from a woman between 40 and 55 years old in good health. The CDR3 runs from the conserved cysteine through the conserved F or W. A D gene is named only where the DNA matches it firmly. A row's size may be missing; if present it is once, few, many or a size class.

J: TRBJ2-3; size: once; D: -; V: TRBV20-1; CDR3: CSARGGMTDTQYF; DNA: TGCAGTGCTCGAGGGGGGATGACAGATACGCAGTATTTT
J: TRBJ2-7; size: -; D: -; V: TRBV29-1; CDR3: CSVEGFDSPSSYNEQYF; DNA: TGCAGCGTTGAAGGTTTTGACAGCCCGAGCTCCTACAATGAGCAGTACTTC
J: TRBJ2-1; size: few; D: TRBD2; V: TRBV7-9; CDR3: CASSLTSGGLSSYNEQFF; DNA: TGTGCCAGCAGCTTAACTAGCGGGGGGCTAAGCTCCTACAATGAGCAGTTCTTC
J: TRBJ1-1; size: -; D: -; V: TRBV20-1; CDR3: CSARAAEMNTEAFF; DNA: TGCAGTGCTAGAGCGGCAGAGATGAACACTGAAGCTTTCTTT
J: TRBJ2-5; size: -; D: -; V: TRBV7-2; CDR3: CASTLWTEVGTQYF; DNA: TGTGCCAGCACCCTCTGGACTGAGGTCGGGACCCAGTACTTC
J: TRBJ2-7; size: -; D: TRBD1; V: TRBV7-2; CDR3: CASSASGQTYEQYF; DNA: TGTGCCAGCAGCGCCTCGGGACAGACGTACGAGCAGTACTTC
J: TRBJ1-5; size: -; D: -; V: TRBV12-3/TRBV12-4; CDR3: CASSFPHQPQHF; DNA: TGTGCCAGCAGTTTCCCCCATCAGCCCCAGCATTTT
J: TRBJ1-1; size: few; D: TRBD1; V: TRBV7-9; CDR3: CASRETGSMNTEAFF; DNA: TGTGCCAGCAGGGAGACAGGGTCGATGAACACTGAAGCTTTCTTT
J: TRBJ2-4; size: -; D: -; V: TRBV5-1; CDR3: CASSLENHLNIQYF; DNA: TGCGCCAGCAGCTTAGAAAATCATCTAAACATTCAGTACTTC
J: TRBJ2-5; size: -; D: TRBD2; V: TRBV10-3; CDR3: CATGLADQETQYF; DNA: TGTGCCACCGGACTAGCGGACCAAGAGACCCAGTACTTC
J: TRBJ2-4; size: -; D: TRBD2; V: TRBV27; CDR3: CASSSRTSGGAKNIQYF; DNA: TGTGCCAGCAGTTCCCGGACTAGCGGGGGGGCTAAAAACATTCAGTACTTC
J: TRBJ2-1; size: -; D: -; V: TRBV9; CDR3: CASSVVGGANEQFF; DNA: TGTGCCAGCAGCGTAGTTGGAGGGGCAAATGAGCAGTTCTTC
J: TRBJ1-6; size: few; D: -; V: TRBV6-6; CDR3: CASSSTATATGLHF; DNA: TGTGCCAGCAGTTCCACCGCGACGGCAACTGGGCTCCACTTT
J: TRBJ2-5; size: few; D: -; V: TRBV28; CDR3: CASSFFGTSQETQYF; DNA: TGTGCCAGCAGTTTCTTTGGGACATCACAAGAGACCCAGTACTTC
J: TRBJ2-3; size: -; D: -; V: TRBV5-1; CDR3: CASSSANGPRGPDTQYF; DNA: TGCGCCAGCAGCTCGGCCAACGGCCCCCGAGGACCAGATACGCAGTATTTT
J: TRBJ2-7; size: few; D: TRBD1; V: TRBV18; CDR3: CASSNRGLRYEQYF; DNA: TGTGCCAGCTCAAACAGGGGGCTGAGGTACGAGCAGTACTTC
J: TRBJ2-5; size: few; D: -; V: TRBV5-1; CDR3: CASSPGQWETQYF; DNA: TGCGCCAGCAGCCCGGGACAATGGGAGACCCAGTACTTC
J: TRBJ2-3; size: -; D: TRBD2; V: TRBV7-2; CDR3: CASSLVVTSGGSTDTQYF; DNA: TGTGCCAGCAGCTTAGTTGTGACTAGCGGGGGGAGCACAGATACGCAGTATTTT
J: TRBJ2-5; size: -; D: TRBD2; V: TRBV9; CDR3: CASSDQVAGDQETQYF; DNA: TGTGCCAGCAGCGACCAAGTAGCGGGGGACCAAGAGACCCAGTACTTC
J: TRBJ2-5; size: -; D: TRBD1; V: TRBV11-2; CDR3: CASSLPGQGTHNEQYF; DNA: TGTGCCAGCAGCCTACCGGGACAGGGGACACACAATGAGCAGTACTTC
J: TRBJ2-7; size: -; D: TRBD2; V: TRBV20-1; CDR3: CSASGRGATSYEQYF; DNA: TGCAGTGCTAGCGGGCGGGGGGCCACCTCCTACGAGCAGTACTTC
J: TRBJ2-3; size: -; D: -; V: TRBV7-2; CDR3: CASSLDGRSTQYF; DNA: TGTGCCAGCAGCTTAGACGGGAGAAGCACGCAGTATTTT
J: TRBJ1-5; size: -; D: -; V: TRBV4-1; CDR3: CASSQGWPSGNQPQHF; DNA: TGCGCCAGCAGCCAAGGCTGGCCTAGTGGCAATCAGCCCCAGCATTTT
J: TRBJ2-5; size: -; D: -; V: TRBV4-2; CDR3: CASSQKTGQETQYF; DNA: TGTGCCAGCAGCCAGAAAACAGGGCAAGAGACCCAGTACTTC
J: TRBJ2-3; size: few; D: -; V: TRBV6-2/TRBV6-3; CDR3: CASRPGGSTDTQYF; DNA: TGTGCCAGCAGACCAGGGGGGAGCACAGATACGCAGTATTTT
J: TRBJ2-3; size: few; D: TRBD2; V: TRBV2; CDR3: CASSGPGLAGGTDTQYF; DNA: TGTGCCAGCAGTGGGCCGGGACTAGCGGGGGGGACAGATACGCAGTATTTT
J: TRBJ2-3; size: -; D: -; V: TRBV6-2/TRBV6-3; CDR3: CASRDGVHTQYF; DNA: TGTGCCAGCAGGGACGGGGTCCATACGCAGTATTTT
J: TRBJ1-5; size: -; D: -; V: TRBV6-6; CDR3: CASNEGVSNQPQHF; DNA: TGTGCCAGCAATGAGGGAGTGAGCAATCAGCCCCAGCATTTT
J: TRBJ2-3; size: once; D: TRBD2; V: TRBV7-8; CDR3: CASKRGTSGGSTDTQYF; DNA: TGTGCCAGCAAACGTGGGACTAGCGGGGGGAGCACAGATACGCAGTATTTT
J: TRBJ2-4; size: few; D: -; V: TRBV20-1; CDR3: CSACDSLVAKNIQYF; DNA: TGCAGTGCATGCGACTCCCTGGTAGCCAAAAACATTCAGTACTTC
J: TRBJ2-1; size: once; D: -; V: TRBV3-1; CDR3: CASSQAVADNEQFF; DNA: TGTGCCAGCAGCCAAGCCGTAGCGGACAATGAGCAGTTCTTC
J: TRBJ1-2; size: few; D: -; V: TRBV6-5; CDR3: CASSYSMGRNPREDYGYTF; DNA: TGTGCCAGCAGTTACTCGATGGGGCGCAACCCCAGGGAAGACTATGGCTACACCTTC
J: TRBJ2-5; size: few; D: TRBD2; V: TRBV29-1; CDR3: CSVQVAGGGQETQYF; DNA: TGCAGCGTTCAAGTAGCGGGGGGAGGGCAAGAGACCCAGTACTTC
J: TRBJ2-6; size: -; D: TRBD1; V: TRBV5-1; CDR3: CASRRTGGASGANVLTF; DNA: TGCGCCAGCAGACGGACAGGGGGCGCCTCTGGGGCCAACGTCCTGACTTTC
J: TRBJ2-1; size: once; D: TRBD1; V: TRBV24-1; CDR3: CATSEGTGAYNEQFF; DNA: TGTGCCACCAGTGAAGGGACAGGGGCCTACAATGAGCAGTTCTTC
J: TRBJ2-1; size: few; D: -; V: TRBV27; CDR3: CASSLSVRGSSYNEQFF; DNA: TGTGCCAGCAGTTTAAGCGTCCGGGGGAGCTCCTACAATGAGCAGTTCTTC
J: TRBJ2-2; size: -; D: -; V: TRBV20-1; CDR3: CSARSNTGELFF; DNA: TGCAGTGCTAGAAGCAACACCGGGGAGCTGTTTTTT
J: TRBJ2-3; size: -; D: -; V: TRBV7-6; CDR3: CASTPVGPRTDTQYF; DNA: TGTGCCAGCACCCCTGTGGGGCCTCGCACAGATACGCAGTATTTT
J: TRBJ2-5; size: -; D: -; V: TRBV18; CDR3: CASSPFVGETQYF; DNA: TGTGCCAGCTCACCCTTTGTAGGAGAGACCCAGTACTTC
J: TRBJ2-5; size: few; D: -; V: TRBV12-3/TRBV12-4; CDR3: CASSVNGLLRAETQYF; DNA: TGTGCCAGCAGTGTGAATGGACTACTACGCGCGGAGACCCAGTACTTC
J: TRBJ1-2; size: few; D: TRBD1; V: TRBV6-5; CDR3: CASSTSTGFYGYTF; DNA: TGTGCCAGCAGTACCTCGACAGGGTTTTATGGCTACACCTTC
J: TRBJ2-5; size: -; D: -; V: TRBV7-7; CDR3: CASSRLVQETPYF; DNA: TGTGCTAGCAGCCGATTGGTCCAAGAGACCCCGTACTTC
J: TRBJ2-5; size: -; D: -; V: TRBV9; CDR3: CASSVAGGHQETQYF; DNA: TGTGCCAGCAGCGTAGCGGGGGGCCACCAAGAGACCCAGTACTTC
J: TRBJ2-1; size: -; D: -; V: TRBV6-1; CDR3: CASSATVPSSYNEQFF; DNA: TGTGCCAGCAGTGCGACAGTACCGAGCTCCTACAATGAGCAGTTCTTC
J: TRBJ2-3; size: many; D: -; V: TRBV7-2; CDR3: CASSPQRTDTQYF; DNA: TGTGCCAGCAGCCCGCAGCGTACAGATACGCAGTATTTT
J: TRBJ1-2; size: -; D: TRBD1; V: TRBV6-6; CDR3: CASSPGGTTRGYTF; DNA: TGTGCCAGCAGTCCAGGGGGCACTACTCGAGGCTACACCTTC
J: TRBJ1-2; size: -; D: TRBD1; V: TRBV4-3; CDR3: CASSQGQGADYGYTF; DNA: TGCGCCAGCAGCCAGGGACAGGGGGCGGACTATGGCTACACCTTC
J: TRBJ2-3; size: -; D: -; V: TRBV5-1; CDR3: CASSSPVGNLGATDTQYF; DNA: TGCGCCAGCAGCTCCCCAGTGGGGAACCTAGGGGCCACAGATACGCAGTATTTT
J: TRBJ2-5; size: few; D: -; V: TRBV14; CDR3: CATRPTGSVTQYF; DNA: TGTGCCACCCGACCTACAGGGTCGGTTACCCAGTACTTC
J: TRBJ2-3; size: -; D: TRBD2; V: TRBV20-1; CDR3: CSASLTGGYTDTQYF; DNA: TGCAGTGCTAGTCTAACGGGAGGATACACAGATACGCAGTATTTT
J: TRBJ1-5; size: -; D: TRBD1; V: TRBV6-2/TRBV6-3; CDR3: CASSYVPGQGNQPQHF; DNA: TGTGCCAGCAGTTACGTTCCGGGACAGGGCAATCAGCCCCAGCATTTT
J: TRBJ2-7; size: -; D: -; V: TRBV5-6; CDR3: CASSSTGKDYEQYF; DNA: TGTGCCAGCAGCTCGACCGGGAAAGACTACGAGCAGTACTTC